This T cell receptor beta chain appears in the sequencing data of a study of blood T cell repertoires in COVID-19. Study-level information: T cells, B-cell-depleted T cells, or PBMCs provided the cDNA or gDNA that served as material.

The repertoire was sequenced with immunoSEQ multiplex PCR; TCRdb's copy has only in-frame clones and lacks some. The data hold 100,000 to 150,000 clones, with around 84% observed a single time. Individuals drawn from under 30 US areas were about 18 to 100 years old. Cohorts were assigned according to the clinical history that participants reported. Trimming removed 5 bases at V and 9 bases at J, with 8 bases between. The CDR3 sequence is 11 residues long. Germline CDR1 MNHEY, CDR2 SVGEGT. The table lists this clone with a count of one. The specimen sequenced was PBMCs or T cells enriched from blood (not recorded which). The gene calls are TRBV6-2 or TRBV6-3 and TRBJ1-5; D call uncertain. The sequence derives from a man between 35 and 55 years old with acute COVID-19. The DNA for the CDR3 is TGTGCCAGCAGTCAAGGGAGGCCCCAGCATTTT. Amino acid sequence: CASSQGRPQHF.